A selection of T cell receptor beta chains follows, all from one sample in a study of blood T cell repertoires in COVID-19. Only in-frame clones appear in the TCRdb table, and some are missing; sequencing was by immunoSEQ multiplex PCR. This sample yields 50,000 to 65,000 clones, of which 80% to 95% are seen a single time; around 3.1% belongs to the top ten. Sequencing was done on a sample of peripheral blood. The receptors derive from a man over 45 with acute or convalescent COVID-19. The CDR3 runs from the conserved cysteine through the conserved F or W. The D gene is left open where the match is weak. Rows may omit the clone size; those that give it use once, few, many or a size class.

>12|TRBJ1-4|NA|TRBD1|TRBV12-3/TRBV12-4
CASSSGTGQLFF
TGTGCCAGCAGTTCCGGGACAGGGCAACTGTTTTTT
>15|TRBJ2-3|once|NA|TRBV11-3
CASSFGARGTDTQYF
TGTGCCAGCAGCTTTGGGGCGCGCGGCACAGATACGCAGTATTTT
>19|TRBJ2-6|NA|TRBD2|TRBV11-3
CASSVGTSGGYSGANVLTF
TGTGCCAGCAGCGTCGGGACTAGCGGGGGGTACTCTGGGGCCAACGTCCTGACTTTC
>11|TRBJ1-2|NA|NA|TRBV6-5
CASSSRGGYTF
TGTGCCAGCAGTTCCAGGGGTGGCTACACCTTC
>19|TRBJ1-6|once|TRBD1|TRBV11-2
CASSSGTGGPSSYNSPLHF
TGTGCCAGCAGCTCAGGGACAGGGGGCCCTAGCTCCTATAATTCACCCCTCCACTTT
>11|TRBJ2-1|NA|TRBD1|TRBV10-3
CAIGTVDEQFF
TGTGCCATCGGGACAGTCGATGAGCAGTTCTTC
>15|TRBJ2-1|NA|NA|TRBV25-1
CASSNQRSKYNEQFF
TGTGCCAGTAGTAACCAGCGGAGCAAGTACAATGAGCAGTTCTTC
>11|TRBJ1-3|NA|NA|TRBV5-1
CASSNNRESYF
TGCGCCAGCAGCAATAACAGGGAGTCGTATTTT
>15|TRBJ1-1|NA|NA|TRBV15
CATSRGPRGGTEAFF
TGTGCCACCAGCAGAGGGCCGAGGGGGGGAACTGAAGCTTTCTTT
>14|TRBJ1-1|NA|TRBD1|TRBV6-5
CAVFVGTGPTEAFF
TGTGCCGTCTTCGTGGGGACAGGTCCCACTGAAGCTTTCTTT
>13|TRBJ1-1|NA|TRBD1|TRBV3-1/TRBV3-2
CASSRTGVTEAFF
TGTGCCAGCAGCCGGACAGGGGTCACTGAAGCTTTCTTT
>15|TRBJ2-3|NA|NA|TRBV19
CASSTRGVSTDTQYF
TGTGCCAGTAGTACTCGGGGAGTAAGCACAGATACGCAGTATTTT
>14|TRBJ1-6|NA|NA|TRBV5-6
CASSPTRNPSPLHF
TGTGCCAGCAGCCCGACTCGTAATCCTTCACCCCTCCACTTT
>16|TRBJ2-3|once|NA|TRBV5-1
CASSFVAALSTDTQYF
TGCGCCAGCAGCTTCGTAGCGGCCCTCAGCACAGATACGCAGTATTTT
>15|TRBJ2-3|NA|NA|TRBV5-1
CASSMAGGLPNTQYF
TGCGCCAGCAGCATGGCGGGCGGACTACCTAATACGCAGTATTTT
>15|TRBJ2-1|NA|TRBD2|TRBV5-5
CASSLASGAYNEQFF
TGTGCCAGCAGCTTGGCTAGCGGGGCTTACAATGAGCAGTTCTTC
>15|TRBJ2-7|NA|TRBD1|TRBV19
CASRRTGTGEREQYF
TGTGCCAGTAGACGCACCGGGACAGGGGAGAGGGAGCAGTACTTC
>19|TRBJ2-5|NA|NA|TRBV13
CASSFRTGFVHHRGETQYF
TGTGCCAGCAGCTTTCGTACAGGGTTTGTCCACCATAGGGGAGAGACCCAGTACTTC
>14|TRBJ2-5|NA|TRBD2|TRBV10-3
CAISAGLDDKTQYF
TGTGCCATCAGTGCCGGACTAGACGATAAGACCCAGTACTTC
>12|TRBJ1-1|NA|NA|TRBV5-5
CASSLVTTEAFF
TGTGCCAGCAGCTTGGTAACAACTGAAGCTTTCTTT